Listed below are T cell receptor beta chains from one sample, sequenced in a study of blood T cell repertoires in COVID-19. The data were produced by immunoSEQ multiplex PCR, yet TCRdb's version contains in-frame clones alone and is incomplete. Here the sample spans approximately 180,000 clones, 76% being singletons. Sequenced: PBMCs or T cells enriched from blood (not recorded which). The receptors were sampled from a woman between 45 and 60 years old with acute COVID-19. CDR3s include the opening cysteine and the closing phenylalanine or tryptophan. The order of the fields is V gene, CDR3 protein.

TRBV7-6 | CASSLSGGGVGLGKLFF
TRBV27 | CASSSGTGVGNQPQHF
TRBV29-1 | CSVEQTGDTQYF
TRBV2 | CASSTDRVFQPQHF
TRBV4-3 | CASSPTLTGPNEKLFF
TRBV10-1 | CASSDISGGSGTQYF
TRBV9 | CASSVDGTAGHGYTF
TRBV6-5 | CASSYEGANTQYF
TRBV10-1 | CASMGAQGVPNTEAFF
TRBV7-6 | CASSLTGGAGANVLTF
TRBV11-3 | CASSVSRYEHRGAVF
TRBV19 | CAIAGKGLDRTEKLFF
TRBV2 | CASSDEGQKFF
TRBV20-1 | CSASGQGPPGELFF
TRBV6-5 | CASQETGATEAFF
TRBV27 | CASSLSRHDNQPQHF
TRBV30 | CAWRASLTGGVGSPLHF
TRBV20-1 | CSVDRNTEAFF
TRBV2 | CASSVAGGITRETQYF
TRBV12-5 | CASGFPGGGAFF
TRBV28 | CASSFGDRTMNTEAFF